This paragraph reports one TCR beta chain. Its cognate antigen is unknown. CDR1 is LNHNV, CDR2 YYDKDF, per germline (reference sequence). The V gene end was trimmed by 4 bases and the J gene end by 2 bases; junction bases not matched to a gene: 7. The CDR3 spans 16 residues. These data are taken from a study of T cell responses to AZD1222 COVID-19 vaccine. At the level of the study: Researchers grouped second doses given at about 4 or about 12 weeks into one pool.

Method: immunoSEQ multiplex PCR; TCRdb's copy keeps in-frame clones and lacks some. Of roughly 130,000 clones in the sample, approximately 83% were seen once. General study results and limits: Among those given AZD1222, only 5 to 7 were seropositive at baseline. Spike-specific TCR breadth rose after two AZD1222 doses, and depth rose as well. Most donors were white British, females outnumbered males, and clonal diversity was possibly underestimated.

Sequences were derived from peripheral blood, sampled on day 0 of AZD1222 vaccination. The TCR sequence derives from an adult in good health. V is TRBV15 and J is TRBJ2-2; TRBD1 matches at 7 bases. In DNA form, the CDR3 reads TGTGCCACCAGCACTTGGACAGGAAGAAACACCGGGGAGCTGTTTTTT. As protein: CATSTWTGRNTGELFF.